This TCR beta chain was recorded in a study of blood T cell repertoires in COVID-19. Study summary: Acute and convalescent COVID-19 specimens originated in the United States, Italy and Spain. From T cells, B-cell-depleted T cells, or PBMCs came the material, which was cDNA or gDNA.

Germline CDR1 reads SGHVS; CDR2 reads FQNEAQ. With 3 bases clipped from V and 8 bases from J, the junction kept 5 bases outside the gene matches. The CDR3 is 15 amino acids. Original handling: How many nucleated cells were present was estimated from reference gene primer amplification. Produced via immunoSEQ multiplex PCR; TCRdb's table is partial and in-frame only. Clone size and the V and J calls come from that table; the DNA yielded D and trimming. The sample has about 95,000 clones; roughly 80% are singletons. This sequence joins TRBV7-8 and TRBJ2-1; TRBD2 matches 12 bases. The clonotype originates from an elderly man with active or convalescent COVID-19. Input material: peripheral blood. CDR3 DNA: TGTGCCAGCAGCTTCCCTAGCGGGGGGGCTGATGAGCAGTTCTTC. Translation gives CASSFPSGGADEQFF.